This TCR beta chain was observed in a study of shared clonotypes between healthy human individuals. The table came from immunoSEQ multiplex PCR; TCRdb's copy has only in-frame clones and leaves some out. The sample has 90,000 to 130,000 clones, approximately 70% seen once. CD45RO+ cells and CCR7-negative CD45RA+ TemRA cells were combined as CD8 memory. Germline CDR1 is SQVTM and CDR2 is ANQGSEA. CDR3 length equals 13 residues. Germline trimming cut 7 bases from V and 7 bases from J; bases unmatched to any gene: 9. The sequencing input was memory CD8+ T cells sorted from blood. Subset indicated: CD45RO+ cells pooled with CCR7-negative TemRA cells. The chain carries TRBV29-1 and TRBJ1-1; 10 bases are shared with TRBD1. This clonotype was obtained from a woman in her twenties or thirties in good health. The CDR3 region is CSGGTGEHGEAFF. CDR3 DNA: TGCAGCGGGGGGACAGGGGAGCATGGTGAAGCTTTCTTT.